This paragraph reports one TCR beta chain. In germline, CDR1 is SGHNT, CDR2 YENEEA. The CDR3 loop spans 14 amino acids. Trimming stripped 0 bases from V and 8 bases from J, with 11 bases between. These data originate in a study of cytomegalovirus exposure and HLA in healthy donors. PCR was performed using 60 Vbeta and 13 Jbeta primers. Sequenced by immunoSEQ multiplex PCR; TCRdb stores in-frame clones only, minus some. The sample has some 110,000 clones, roughly 81% seen once. Sequencing used PBMCs. V is TRBV11-3 and J is TRBJ2-1; D remains unclear. The clonotype was recovered from a young woman in good health and CMV-seronegative. CDR3 sequence (DNA): TGTGCCAGCAGCTTAGATAGGCGGAGCGATGAGCAGTTCTTC. This encodes CASSLDRRSDEQFF.